This T cell receptor (beta chain) derives from a study of blood T cell repertoires in COVID-19. Assay: immunoSEQ multiplex PCR; the TCRdb copy retains only in-frame clones and omits some. The table shows some 120,000 clones, with approximately 88% occurring only once. This CDR3 is 16 amino acids long. Germline CDR1 reads KGHDR; CDR2 reads SFDVKD. Unmatched junction bases numbered 9, after V lost 1 base and J lost 4 bases. The sample was peripheral blood. The sequence derives from a man in his fifties or sixties with acute or convalescent COVID-19. The chain joins TRBV24-1 to TRBJ2-7; 7 nucleotides agree with TRBD2. The CDR3 DNA sequence: TGTGCCACCAGTGATTTTCGGCGGGAGCCCCCTTACGAGCAGTACTTC. Its protein is CATSDFRREPPYEQYF.